One T cell receptor (beta chain) is described in this entry. Its recognized antigen is unknown. Per-nucleotide qualities are absent, and no much larger clonotype sits a single base away. The donors were healthy, HIV-negative adults who had no recently reported acute infections or vaccinations. Only Caucasian adults living in Nashville, Tennessee, USA were represented among the donors. For unsorted samples, 96 million or so PBMCs were counted, and genomic DNA was extracted using the QIAamp DNA Blood Mini kit. Blood was obtained by leukapheresis, after which PBMCs were separated by Ficoll-Histopaque density gradient centrifugation and cryopreserved in liquid nitrogen vapor phase. This specimen belongs to a study of shared clonotypes between healthy human individuals (dated by TCRdb to 2018 to 2021). About the full investigation: Three men and a couple of women, aged 18 to 49 years, made up the cohort. To estimate repertoire size and how much clonotype sharing occurs between individuals, the study deeply sequenced the blood TCR repertoires of five healthy adults. To increase sequencing depth and limit assay-specific biases, TCR repertoire library preparation and sequencing were carried out by different laboratories using diverse techniques. Leukapheresis yielded between about 0.9 and 10 billion PBMCs per donor. Beyond this particular receptor, the publication reports: Pairwise subsampling led to the expectation that sequencing depth would affect the degree of clonotype sharing among donors. The genetic and exposure-history diversity represented was limited by the small number of donors. Sampling was restricted to blood, and TCR repertoires in tissue are likely to differ from TCR repertoires in blood.

Germline trimming: 6 bases from V, 5 bases from J; junction bases outside gene matches: 14. The germline V gene sets CDR1 to MDHEN and CDR2 to SYDVKM. Its CDR3 holds 16 amino acids, cysteine through phenylalanine. Here the CDR3 DNA is all that survives: 48 bases in frame from base 1. TCR CDR3 regions were amplified from genomic DNA by multiplex PCR using the deep immunoSEQ assay. Extracted genomic DNA from each cell subset was distributed evenly across all wells of several immunoSEQ 96-well plates, and each plate was treated as a replicate. For unsorted PBMC, each replicate PCR was loaded with roughly 330 ng genomic DNA, equivalent to about 33,000 T cell genomes. Ten immunoSEQ deep assay plates were used to sequence unsorted PBMC genomic DNA. The purified libraries were quantified using a Qubit 3.0 fluorometer, sized with a Bioanalyzer 2100, and then quantified again using the KAPA Library Quantification kit. Every immunoSEQ 96-well plate was sequenced on a separate single-read 150-cycle Illumina NextSeq 550 flow cell. As for the original processing: Because only junctional sequences without quality scores were contained in the immunoSEQ output, filtering matching that applied to full-length reads could not be performed. To assign V/J genes and CDR3, sequences were annotated using PyIR, a Python wrapper for IgBLAST v1.9, with IMGT germline references. Reads with weak V/J assignments (E-value above 1e-6), missing CDR3, stop codons, out-of-frame junctions, or ambiguous translated residues were removed. V3J clonotypes were defined by identical inferred V gene, J gene, and CDR3 amino acid sequence. Percentage overlap between repertoires was calculated by dividing the number of shared unique clonotypes by the size of the smaller repertoire. RTK rarefaction, the Chao1 estimator, and Recon v2.1 estimates of unobserved clonotypes were used to assess repertoire richness. TCRdb retrieved this table from immuneACCESS and kept in-frame rearrangements only. Not all clones are present; in checked studies, unresolved V genes account for under half, and no reason is known for the remainder. The V and J calls and clone size are taken from that table; D and trimming were inferred from the DNA. This sample holds approximately 480,000 clones; 60% to 80% were observed only once. The biggest ten clones account for around 12% of the sample.

Input material: PBMCs. Recombination linked TRBV28 to TRBJ2-3; 7 bases in between match TRBD2. The receptor was derived from a woman aged 40-49 years in good health. Some clones in this sample may be carry-over from other donors' samples. The DNA sequence follows: TGTGCCAGCAGCCCCCTAAGCGGGATGGTCCGAGATACGCAGTATTTT. Translated, this gives CASSPLSGMVRDTQYF.